Following are 30 T cell receptor beta chains from one sample sequenced in a study of blood T cell repertoires in COVID-19. Method: immunoSEQ multiplex PCR; TCRdb's copy keeps in-frame clones and lacks some. This table holds about 78,000 clones, 80% to 95% found once. The material sequenced was peripheral blood. These receptors all come from a woman aged 45-60 years in a cohort sampled during active COVID-19.

This clone has only one observation. J is TRBJ2-1 and V is TRBV5-1; 10 nucleotides match TRBD2. Germline V gene sequence: CDR1 SGHRS, CDR2 YFSETQ. The V gene end was trimmed by 4 bases and the J gene end by 4 bases; junction bases not matched to a gene: 5. This CDR3 contains 15 residues. The CDR3 coding sequence is TGCGCCAGCAGCGTGACTAGCGGGTCTTACAATGAGCAGTTCTTC. Amino acids: CASSVTSGSYNEQFF.

This chain uses TRBV5-1 with TRBJ1-2, with a tentative D call TRBD1 (5 bases). The CDR3 extends over 14 amino acids. Germline-derived CDR1 and CDR2 are SGHRS and YFSETQ. V lost 4 bases and J 4 bases, leaving 14 bases between the germline ends. CDR3 nucleotide sequence: TGCGCCAGCAGCGCCGATCAGGGTGCCTATGGCTACACCTTC. Translation: CASSADQGAYGYTF.

This chain links TRBV29-1 with TRBJ2-1, with 11 bases matching TRBD2. Germline CDR1 SQVTM, CDR2 ANQGSEA. V lost 4 bases and J lost 6; bases outside the gene matches: 5. The CDR3 length is 14 residues. The CDR3 is CSVVGLAGLNEQFF. The CDR3, as DNA: TGCAGCGTTGTCGGACTAGCGGGCCTCAATGAGCAGTTCTTC.

This chain's CDR3 is CASNPDRDRGGGYTF. CDR3 coding DNA: TGTGCCAGCAACCCCGACCGGGACAGGGGAGGGGGCTACACCTTC. The J gene is TRBJ1-2, the V gene TRBV6-6; TRBD1 matches 10 bases. Germline V gene data show CDR1 as MNHNY and CDR2 as SVGAGI (reference sequence). There are 15 residues in the CDR3. Trimming cost V 7 bases and J 8 bases; bases outside gene matches: 13.

This clone occurred a few times. V usage is TRBV9 and J usage is TRBJ1-5, with D tentatively TRBD1 (6 bases). The V gene's germline CDR1 is SGDLS and CDR2 YYNGEE. The V gene lost 0 bases and the J gene lost 6 bases, with 10 bases spanning the gap. The CDR3 contains 14 residues. The CDR3 DNA follows: TGTGCCAGCAGCGTAGGGCGGGGGCCTCAGCCCCAGCATTTT. This translates into CASSVGRGPQPQHF.

The chain uses TRBV7-8 and TRBJ2-7, with a possible D match to TRBD1 (5 bases). In germline, CDR1 is SGHVS, CDR2 FQNEAQ. Trimming pared 6 bases from V and 4 bases from J, leaving 22 bases between. This CDR3 spans 16 amino acids. Written as DNA, the CDR3 is TGTGCCAGCAGTCAAGCCCAGGGCCCCCTCTTATACGAGCAGTACTTC. Its translation is CASSQAQGPLLYEQYF.

This clone was counted only a few times. The gene calls are TRBV18 and TRBJ2-1; D call uncertain. V was clipped by 1 base and J by 11 bases, with 9 bases between them. This CDR3 comprises 12 residues. Germline V gives CDR1 KGHSH, CDR2 LQKENI. As DNA, the CDR3 is TGTGCCAGCTCACCACTGCAGGAAAAGCAGTTCTTC. This encodes CASSPLQEKQFF.

The V and J genes are TRBV3-1 (or the pseudogene TRBV3-2) and TRBJ2-7, with TRBD2 matching over 12 bases. In germline, CDR1 is LGHDT, CDR2 YNNKEL (reference sequence). Germline trimming cut 5 bases from V and 5 bases from J; bases unmatched to any gene: 1. This CDR3 spans 13 amino acids. The CDR3 region has the DNA TGTGCCAGCAGCAGGACTAGCGGGAACGAGCAGTACTTC. It yields the protein CASSRTSGNEQYF.

This rearrangement joins TRBV6-1 to TRBJ2-3; TRBD2 is a possible D gene (5 bases). The V end was cut by 2 bases, the J end by 2 bases, with 20 bases between. Germline values: CDR1 MNHNS, CDR2 SASEGT. The CDR3 is 18 amino acids. The CDR3 here is CASSEPLRGLTLTDTQYF. CDR3 coding DNA: TGTGCCAGCAGTGAACCTCTAAGAGGGCTGACGCTCACAGATACGCAGTATTTT.

The chain is built from TRBV18 and TRBJ1-4, with D hard to call. Germline assignment: CDR1 KGHSH and CDR2 LQKENI. This CDR3 spans 13 amino acids. The V gene lost 2 bases and the J gene lost 5 bases, with 6 bases spanning the gap. The CDR3 DNA reads TGTGCCAGCTCACCAAGGCGGAATGAAAAACTGTTTTTT. This translates into CASSPRRNEKLFF.

The rearrangement uses TRBV4-1 and TRBJ2-2; D unclear. Per the germline V gene, CDR1 is MGHRA and CDR2 is YSYEKL. The V and J ends lost 3 bases and 6 bases respectively, with 8 bases between them. The CDR3 is 13 residues long. The CDR3 region has the DNA TGCGCCAGCAGCCAGTCCCCTGCCGGGGAGCTGTTTTTT. Protein product: CASSQSPAGELFF.

The V gene is TRBV4-1, the J gene TRBJ2-7; 8 positions match TRBD2. The CDR3 contains 15 residues. V dropped 4 bases and J dropped 6; count of bases not matched to a gene: 11. CDR1 and CDR2 (germline): MGHRA, YSYEKL. The CDR3 region is CASSPYREGLSEQYF. The CDR3 nucleotides read TGCGCCAGCAGCCCATATCGGGAGGGGCTAAGCGAGCAGTACTTC.

The chain recombines TRBV6-5 with TRBJ1-1, with D tentatively TRBD1 (6 bases). V lost 6 bases, J lost 4 bases, and 15 bases lay in between. CDR3 size: 14 residues. In germline, CDR1 is MNHEY, CDR2 SVGAGI. As DNA, the CDR3 is TGTGCCAGCAGACCACAGGGAGATGGCACTGAAGCTTTCTTT. Its translation: CASRPQGDGTEAFF.

The chain joins TRBV27 to TRBJ2-1; TRBD1 agrees at 8 bases. V shed 5 bases and J 0 bases; nucleotides not matched to a gene: 12. Germline V gene lookup returns CDR1 MNHEY and CDR2 SMNVEV (reference sequence). The CDR3 length is 18 residues. CDR3 DNA sequence: TGTGCCAGCAGTCCGAGGGACAGGCCTTTGAGCTCCTACAATGAGCAGTTCTTC. Amino acids: CASSPRDRPLSSYNEQFF.

The V call is TRBV19, the J call TRBJ1-4; TRBD1 aligns across 10 bases. The CDR3 length is 14 residues. The J segment lost 8 bases and the V segment lost 6 bases, leaving 6 bases of the junction unmatched. Germline loops: CDR1 LNHDA, CDR2 SQIVND (reference sequence). CDR3 sequence reads: CASRTTGGDEKLFF. CDR3 nucleotides: TGTGCCAGTAGAACGACAGGGGGCGACGAAAAACTGTTTTTT.

The chain links TRBV5-1 to TRBJ2-5; 9 bases are shared with TRBD2. CDR3 length equals 15 residues. From germline, CDR1 is SGHRS and CDR2 YFSETQ. Trimming at V came to 0 bases and at J to 4 bases, leaving 4 bases not matched to a gene. CDR3 residues: CASSLEGREGETQYF. CDR3 bases: TGCGCCAGCAGCTTGGAAGGGCGGGAGGGAGAGACCCAGTACTTC.

The rearrangement links TRBV6-5 to TRBJ1-1; 7 nucleotides align to TRBD1. The CDR3 length is 15 residues. V was clipped by 5 bases and J by 5 bases; unmatched bases: 11. Per the germline V gene, CDR1 is MNHEY and CDR2 is SVGAGI. The chain's CDR3 is CASSHKTGWGTEAFF. The CDR3 DNA is TGTGCCAGCAGTCACAAGACAGGGTGGGGGACTGAAGCTTTCTTT.

The chain carries TRBV9 and TRBJ2-1; 9 bases agree with TRBD2. The trim removed 5 bases at V and 7 bases at J, leaving 13 bases unmatched. Germline V CDR1 and CDR2: SGDLS, YYNGEE. The CDR3 consists of 16 residues. CDR3 nucleotide sequence: TGTGCCAGCAGGGCCGGGGATGTAGCGGGAGAAAATGAGCAGTTCTTC. Protein sequence: CASRAGDVAGENEQFF.

V gene TRBV5-1 combines with J gene TRBJ2-1, with TRBD2 matching over 10 bases. Losses at the gene ends were 1 base for V and 9 bases for J; bases not matched to a gene: 4. Germline values: CDR1 SGHRS, CDR2 YFSETQ. The CDR3 totals 14 residues. In DNA form, the CDR3 reads TGCGCCAGCAGCTTGCTAGCGGGAGAGGGTGAGCAGTTCTTC. Amino acid sequence: CASSLLAGEGEQFF.

This chain joins TRBV28 and TRBJ2-1; 8 bases are shared with TRBD2. Germline loops: CDR1 MDHEN, CDR2 SYDVKM. Unmatched junction bases numbered 19, after V lost 5 bases and J lost 7 bases. The CDR3 loop spans 18 amino acids. CDR3 sequence (DNA): TGTGCCAGCAGTCCTCCGGGGGGGGCGCACACACCCGGGAATGAGCAGTTCTTC. Translation: CASSPPGGAHTPGNEQFF.

This chain connects TRBV9 to TRBJ2-2; 13 bases map to TRBD2. This CDR3 is built from 19 residues. J was trimmed by 4 bases and V by 3 bases; bases with no gene match: 12. CDR1 and CDR2 from the germline V gene are SGDLS and YYNGEE. CDR3 residues: CASSARLAGGTRGTGELFF. The CDR3 DNA is TGTGCCAGCAGCGCCAGACTAGCGGGAGGCACGCGTGGCACCGGGGAGCTGTTTTTT.

The chain employs TRBV7-9 and TRBJ1-2, with 7 bases that match TRBD1. The CDR3 length is 16 residues. Germline CDR1 reads SEHNR; CDR2 reads FQNEAQ (reference sequence). The J segment lost 4 bases and the V segment lost 5 bases, leaving 13 bases of the junction unmatched. CDR3 DNA sequence: TGTGCCAGCAGCCCTTCGGCAGGGGGGATGAGCTATGGCTACACCTTC. Translating it yields CASSPSAGGMSYGYTF.

This chain links TRBV28 with TRBJ2-3; 10 nucleotides line up with TRBD2. This CDR3 is 17 amino acids long. Trimming at V came to 3 bases and at J to 6 bases, leaving 12 bases not matched to a gene. CDR1 and CDR2 (germline): MDHEN, SYDVKM. CDR3 sequence: CASSLASGRRRADTQYF. The CDR3 nucleotides read TGTGCCAGCAGTTTGGCTAGCGGGAGAAGGCGGGCGGATACGCAGTATTTT.

This clone appeared once. The chain combines TRBV28 with TRBJ1-5, with D possibly matching TRBD1 (5 bases). Germline V CDR1 and CDR2: MDHEN, SYDVKM. The CDR3 has 12 amino acids. V was cut by 7 bases and J by 5 bases, with 9 bases left in between. CDR3 nucleotides: TGTGCCAGCAAGACGGGGGATCAGCCCCAGCATTTT. Translation gives CASKTGDQPQHF.

The CDR3 DNA reads as TGTGCCAGCAGTGAAAATTCGGGGGCTAACTATGGCTACACCTTC. This translates into CASSENSGANYGYTF. The chain is built from TRBV6-1 and TRBJ1-2; possibly TRBD1 for D (5 bases). The length of the CDR3 is 15 residues. The V gene's germline CDR1 is MNHNS and CDR2 SASEGT. Trimming stripped 2 bases from V and 0 bases from J, with 10 bases between.

This chain joins TRBV5-5 and TRBJ1-5, with D possibly TRBD1 on 6 matching bases. The V end lost 4 bases, the J end lost 3 bases, and 11 bases lay between the germline ends. The germline gives CDR1 SGHKS, CDR2 YYEKEE (reference sequence). The CDR3 spans 14 residues. The DNA for the CDR3 is TGTGCCAGCAGCCAAGACAGGAACAATCAGCCCCAGCATTTT. Its translation: CASSQDRNNQPQHF. The full variable domain, its missing parts supplied by reference TRBV5-5 and TRBJ1-5, is DAGVTQSPTHLIKTRGQQVTLRCSPISGHKSVSWYQQVLGQGPQFIFQYYEKEERGRGNFPDRFSARQFPNYSSELNVNALLLGDSALYLCASSQDRNNQPQHFGDGTRLSIL.

Comments on this clone: The DNA is left out, because the CDR3 cannot be placed on it with certainty; the CDR3 is given as TCRdb lists it. The J gene is TRBJ1-1, the V gene TRBV27. The CDR3 has 16 amino acids, counting both end residues. Germline V gives CDR1 MNHEY, CDR2 SMNVEV (reference sequence). The CDR3 sequence: CASSSSAGEQNTEAFF.

This chain uses TRBV18 with TRBJ1-1; TRBD1 matches at 7 bases. J lost 4 bases, V lost 1 base, and 6 bases had no gene match. The CDR3 extends over 15 amino acids. Germline CDR1 reads KGHSH; CDR2 reads LQKENI. This CDR3 reads CASSPRDSTTTEAFF. CDR3 DNA: TGTGCCAGCTCACCACGGGACAGCACCACCACTGAAGCTTTCTTT. The full variable domain, completed using reference TRBV18 and TRBJ1-1, is NAGVMQNPRHLVRRRGQEARLRCSPMKGHSHVYWYRQLPEEGLKFMVYLQKENIIDESGMPKERFSAEFPKEGPSILRIQQVVRGDSAAYFCASSPRDSTTTEAFFGQGTRLTVV.

This chain links TRBV2 with TRBJ2-2; D is possibly TRBD2 (5 bases). CDR1 and CDR2 from the germline V gene are SNHLY and FYNNEI. This CDR3 has 13 residues. V was trimmed by 10 bases and J by 8 bases, leaving 17 bases between them. The CDR3 reads CANTRDSDGELFF. DNA of the CDR3: TGTGCCAACACACGGGATTCAGATGGGGAGCTGTTTTTT.

The chain uses TRBV7-6 and TRBJ2-4, with D possibly TRBD2 on 6 matching bases. V shed 1 base and J shed 1 base, with 11 bases lying between them. The CDR3 has 16 amino acids. Germline CDR1 is SGHVS and CDR2 is FNYEAQ. CDR3 nucleotide sequence: TGTGCCAGCAGCTTAGACGGGGGTTCCGCCAAAAACATTCAGTACTTC. It specifies CASSLDGGSAKNIQYF.